The 15 T cell receptor beta chains listed next were all sequenced from one sample in a study of Ad26.COV2.S vaccination and SARS-CoV-2 variants. Indicated treatment: around 19 received Ad26.COV2.S at low or high dose, single or two shots; 5 received placebo; per-sample allocation not given. The study sampled participants on day 63 after the first vaccine or placebo injection. This table comes from immunoSEQ multiplex PCR, and its TCRdb copy is limited to in-frame clones, with some not included. The sample carries approximately 480,000 clones, 87% recorded once. This sample comprised peripheral blood, obtained in a trial of Ad26.COV2.S vaccine versus placebo. Every receptor here comes from a person aged 18-65 years who received the Ad26.COV2.S COVID-19 vaccine or a placebo.

V is TRBV4-3 and J is TRBJ2-7; D is perhaps TRBD1 or TRBD2 (5 bases each). Between the trimmed V and J ends, which lost 0 bases and 3 bases, there was a span of 9 bases. This CDR3 has 14 amino acids. The germline CDR1 and CDR2 sequences are LGHNA and YSLEER. The CDR3 DNA sequence: TGCGCCAGCAGCCAAGAGGCGAGGGGCTACGAGCAGTACTTC. This translates into CASSQEARGYEQYF.

V gene TRBV27 combines with J gene TRBJ1-1; 8 bases line up with TRBD1. This CDR3 is built from 15 residues. V lost 5 bases, J lost 4 bases, and 9 bases stayed unmatched. Germline V gene data show CDR1 as MNHEY and CDR2 as SMNVEV (reference sequence). This chain's CDR3 is CASSPQDREATEAFF. The CDR3 coding sequence is TGTGCCAGCAGTCCCCAGGACAGGGAGGCCACTGAAGCTTTCTTT.

The chain combines TRBV5-1 with TRBJ2-7; 14 bases are shared with TRBD2. Germline CDR1 is SGHRS and CDR2 is YFSETQ. J lost 7 bases, V lost 4 bases, and 10 bases had no gene match. CDR3 length: 16 amino acids. The CDR3 protein is CASSRTAGLAGDEQYF. The CDR3 DNA follows: TGCGCCAGCAGCCGAACGGCGGGACTAGCGGGAGATGAGCAGTACTTC.

The chain uses TRBV4-2 and TRBJ2-1; D gene ambiguous. Deletions cut 0 bases from V and 9 bases from J, with 12 bases between. This CDR3 is built from 14 residues. From germline, CDR1 is LGHNA and CDR2 YNFKEQ. CDR3 sequence (DNA): TGTGCCAGCAGCCAAGATCTAAGCTGGGGTGAGCAGTTCTTC. It encodes CASSQDLSWGEQFF.

This sequence joins TRBV19 and TRBJ1-3; TRBD1 agrees at 10 bases. CDR3 length equals 14 residues. In germline, CDR1 is LNHDA, CDR2 SQIVND (reference sequence). Trimming took 5 bases from V and 8 from J; bases not matched to a gene: 6. CDR3 region: CASSSTGGVDTIYF. As DNA, the CDR3 is TGTGCCAGTAGTTCGACAGGGGGCGTAGACACCATATATTTT.

This clone was detected only once. The J gene is TRBJ2-7, the V gene TRBV5-8, with 11 nucleotides matching TRBD2. V was pared by 6 bases and J by 7 bases, with 12 bases of the junction left unmatched. The CDR3 runs to 15 residues. Germline V gene data show CDR1 as SGHTS and CDR2 as YDEGEE. CDR3 coding DNA: TGTGCCAGCACCCGCGTACTAGCGGGAGTGTTGGAGCAGTACTTC. Translation gives CASTRVLAGVLEQYF.

This chain uses TRBV28 with TRBJ1-5; D might be TRBD1 (6 bases). The CDR3 sequence is 15 residues long. Per germline, CDR1 MDHEN and CDR2 SYDVKM. V gave up 6 bases and J gave up 2 bases, with 14 bases separating them. The DNA of the CDR3 is TGTGCCAGCAGCCCCGTTGGGGGCCGCAATCAGCCCCAGCATTTT. Its protein is CASSPVGGRNQPQHF.

This chain uses TRBV30 with TRBJ2-7; 12 positions match TRBD1. CDR3 length: 17 amino acids. Trimming at V came to 5 bases and at J to 4 bases, leaving 15 bases not matched to a gene. The germline V gene encodes CDR1 GTSNPN and CDR2 SVGIG (reference sequence). The CDR3 loop reads CAWVRSSGTGGSYEQYF. The CDR3 coding sequence is TGTGCCTGGGTCCGATCCTCCGGGACAGGGGGCTCTTACGAGCAGTACTTC.

The chain links TRBV4-3 to TRBJ1-2, with D possibly being TRBD1 (6 bases). Trimming removed 5 bases from V and 8 bases from J, with 18 bases in between. This CDR3 region has 14 residues. Per the germline V gene, CDR1 is LGHNA and CDR2 is YSLEER. CDR3 DNA sequence: TGCGCCAGCAGCGACGACTGGGGGCGCGTAGGCTACACCTTC. Amino acids: CASSDDWGRVGYTF.

The CDR3 region is CASSTSHTGSGETQYF. CDR3 coding DNA: TGTGCCAGTAGTACCTCTCACACAGGGTCGGGGGAGACCCAGTACTTC. The chain combines TRBV19 with TRBJ2-5; a possible D gene is TRBD1 (6 bases). Trimming removed 4 bases at V and 5 bases at J, with 20 bases between. Germline CDR1 is LNHDA and CDR2 is SQIVND (reference sequence). The CDR3 is made up of 16 amino acids. Full variable domain (missing parts from reference TRBV19 and TRBJ2-5): DGGITQSPKYLFRKEGQNVTLSCEQNLNHDAMYWYRQDPGQGLRLIYYSQIVNDFQKGDIAEGYSVSREKKESFPLTVTSAQKNPTAFYLCASSTSHTGSGETQYFGPGTRLLVL.

In regard to this clone: At one end, the junction sequence differs from germline, possibly due to a read error. The chain has TRBV7-7 and TRBJ2-1; 9 bases line up with TRBD1. Germline loops: CDR1 SSHAT, CDR2 FNYEAQ (reference sequence). This CDR3 has 15 amino acids. The CDR3 bases are TGTGCTAGCAGCCCCGGGACAGGGACCTACAATGAGCAGTTCTTC. It specifies CASSPGTGTYNEQFF.

The V and J genes are TRBV9 and TRBJ1-3; 10 bases agree with TRBD1. Germline V lookup: CDR1 SGDLS, CDR2 YYNGEE. This CDR3 has 16 amino acids. V was clipped by 0 bases and J by 11 bases; unmatched bases: 11. The CDR3 DNA sequence: TGTGCCAGCAGCGTAGGTAGGGACAGGGGAGCAGGCGCCATATATTTT. This sequence encodes CASSVGRDRGAGAIYF.

This clone was seen only once. The V call is TRBV7-6, the J call TRBJ1-2; tentatively, D is TRBD1 (6 bases). The CDR3 has 16 amino acids. Germline lookup yields CDR1 SGHVS and CDR2 FNYEAQ. The V end was cut by 3 bases, the J end by 2 bases, with 16 bases between. The CDR3 coding sequence is TGTGCCAGCAGCTTGGGGGCAACGGGGACGAACTATGGCTACACCTTC. Translation: CASSLGATGTNYGYTF. Complete variable domain (other parts from reference TRBV7-6 and TRBJ1-2): GAGVSQSPRYKVTKRGQDVALRCDPISGHVSLYWYRQALGQGPEFLTYFNYEAQQDKSGLPNDRFSAERPEGSISTLTIQRTEQRDSAMYRCASSLGATGTNYGYTFGSGTRLTVV.

V and J are TRBV2 and TRBJ1-1; TRBD1 matches at 7 bases. The V segment lost 7 bases and the J segment 4 bases; nucleotides outside the gene matches: 12. From germline, CDR1 is SNHLY and CDR2 FYNNEI. This CDR3 contains 15 residues. CDR3 nucleotide sequence: TGTGCCAGCACCGGAGGGGGCAGACTATCCACTGAAGCTTTCTTT. Residues: CASTGGGRLSTEAFF.

The chain links TRBV27 to TRBJ1-2; tentatively, D is TRBD1 (5 bases). Trimming stripped 6 bases from V and 8 bases from J, with 22 bases between. The V gene's germline CDR1 is MNHEY and CDR2 SMNVEV (reference sequence). The CDR3 extends over 15 amino acids. The DNA of the CDR3 is TGTGCCAGCAGCCCGCGGGGACTCCCTCTGAGAGGCTACACCTTC. Translation: CASSPRGLPLRGYTF.